These 12 T cell receptor beta chains originate from one sample sequenced in a study of CD8+ T cells in alopecia areata. Isolated RNA was reverse transcribed into cDNA used as the sequencing template. Generated by immunoSEQ multiplex PCR, the TCRdb table keeps only in-frame clones and is missing some. The profile covers tens of thousands of clones, with about 74% appearing a single time and roughly a fifth taken by the ten largest. Material for sequencing was NKG2D-low CD8+ T cells sorted from blood. The origin of the receptors is a human donor with alopecia areata.

This clone was detected a few times. The V gene is TRBV28, the J gene TRBJ2-7; tentatively, D is TRBD1 (6 bases). Germline lookup yields CDR1 MDHEN and CDR2 SYDVKM. V lost 2 bases to trimming and J lost 6 bases, with 11 bases between them. This CDR3 is 13 amino acids long. CDR3 in amino acids: CASSLTGSSEQYF. The CDR3 DNA sequence: TGTGCCAGCAGTTTAACAGGGTCCAGCGAGCAGTACTTC.

CDR3 protein: CASSVDRDRGGETQYF. CDR3 DNA sequence: TGTGCCAGCAGCGTAGATAGGGACAGGGGAGGAGAGACCCAGTACTTC. The gene calls are TRBV9 and TRBJ2-5; 10 nucleotides agree with TRBD1. This CDR3 spans 16 amino acids. Germline values: CDR1 SGDLS, CDR2 YYNGEE. The V segment lost 0 bases and the J segment 4 bases; nucleotides outside the gene matches: 6.

The chain joins TRBV28 to TRBJ1-3; 7 bases match TRBD1. Looked up from germline, CDR1 is MDHEN and CDR2 is SYDVKM. The CDR3 covers 17 residues. V lost 4 bases to trimming and J lost 2 bases; unmatched junction nucleotides: 11. DNA for the CDR3: TGTGCCAGCAGTTCACAATCAAAACAGGGGACTGGAAACACCATATATTTT. This encodes CASSSQSKQGTGNTIYF.

The gene calls are TRBV2 and TRBJ2-2; 7 bases fit TRBD1. V lost 4 bases and J lost 6; bases outside the gene matches: 8. The CDR3 is 15 residues long. Looked up from germline, CDR1 is SNHLY and CDR2 is FYNNEI. The CDR3 region has the DNA TGTGCCAGCAGTGGACAGGGAACAAGGGCCGGGGAGCTGTTTTTT. Translation: CASSGQGTRAGELFF.

This chain uses TRBV27 with TRBJ2-7, with D possibly being TRBD1 or TRBD2 (5 bases each). The CDR3 is made up of 15 amino acids. V shed 5 bases and J shed 0 bases, with 14 bases lying between them. Germline V lookup: CDR1 MNHEY, CDR2 SMNVEV (reference sequence). In nucleotides, the CDR3 is TGTGCCAGCAGTGTCAACCGGGACGTCTCCTACGAGCAGTACTTC. Translation: CASSVNRDVSYEQYF.

This sequence joins TRBV4-1 and TRBJ2-7, with TRBD1 identical over 11 bases. The CDR3 consists of 15 residues. The germline gives CDR1 MGHRA, CDR2 YSYEKL. Unmatched junction bases numbered 6, after V lost 2 bases and J lost 6 bases. The CDR3: CASSQYGQGAGEQYF. CDR3 sequence (DNA): TGCGCCAGCAGCCAATACGGACAGGGGGCTGGCGAGCAGTACTTC.

The V gene is TRBV15, the J gene TRBJ2-2; maybe TRBD2 (7 bases). This CDR3 contains 15 residues. Germline CDR1 LNHNV, CDR2 YYDKDF (reference sequence). Trimming removed 6 bases from V and 4 bases from J, with 15 bases in between. CDR3 sequence reads: CATSGDGGRTGELFF. The CDR3 coding sequence is TGTGCCACCAGTGGGGACGGGGGGCGCACCGGGGAGCTGTTTTTT.

This clone was seen only once. The chain combines TRBV29-1 with TRBJ2-7; no reliable D call. The CDR3 covers 12 residues. The V gene's germline CDR1 is SQVTM and CDR2 ANQGSEA. Trimming took off 2 bases at V and 3 bases at J, with 8 bases between the two ends. CDR3 residues: CSVEWPNYEQYF. The CDR3 nucleotides read TGCAGCGTTGAATGGCCAAACTACGAGCAGTACTTC.

In this sample, this clone turned up once. The chain couples TRBV30 to TRBJ2-2; D might be TRBD2 (5 bases). CDR3 length equals 16 residues. CDR1 and CDR2 (germline): GTSNPN, SVGIG (reference sequence). The V end was cut by 0 bases, the J end by 0 bases, with 11 bases between. The CDR3 sequence: CAWSVGLASNTGELFF. Here the CDR3 DNA reads TGTGCCTGGAGTGTCGGCCTAGCCTCGAACACCGGGGAGCTGTTTTTT.

The chain has TRBV6-1 and TRBJ2-1; 11 positions agree with TRBD1. The germline CDR1 and CDR2 sequences are MNHNS and SASEGT. The CDR3 is made up of 14 amino acids. The V and J ends lost 5 bases and 8 bases, in that order; junction bases with no gene match: 5. Here the CDR3 DNA reads TGTGCCAGCAGTACGGGACAGGGGGGCCATGAGCAGTTCTTC. Translated, it gives CASSTGQGGHEQFF.

As to this clone: The same CDR3 can be traced to other DNA sequences in this sample. The chain employs TRBV6-5 and TRBJ1-6; 9 positions match TRBD1. The germline gives CDR1 MNHEY, CDR2 SVGAGI. The CDR3 is made up of 14 amino acids. The V gene end was trimmed by 6 bases and the J gene end by 9 bases; junction bases not matched to a gene: 6. This CDR3 reads CASRRQGDSSPLHF. CDR3 nucleotides: TGTGCCAGCAGGCGACAGGGGGACAGTTCACCCCTCCACTTT.

V is TRBV5-6 and J is TRBJ2-7; 9 positions agree with TRBD2. V trimming: 2 bases; J trimming: 4 bases; junction bases outside the gene matches: 7. Germline V gene data show CDR1 as SGHDT and CDR2 as YYEEEE. The CDR3 sequence is 15 residues long. The CDR3 loop is CASSFSVAGEYEQYF. In nucleotides, the CDR3 is TGTGCCAGCAGCTTCTCGGTAGCGGGGGAATACGAGCAGTACTTC.